This T cell receptor (beta chain) stems from a study of T cell responses to AZD1222 COVID-19 vaccine. Profiled with immunoSEQ multiplex PCR; TCRdb holds only in-frame clones, not every one. The repertoire includes 120,000 or so clones, 88% of them detected once, and roughly a sixth sits in the top ten. The length of the CDR3 is 14 residues. The trim removed 2 bases at V and 8 bases at J, leaving 5 bases unmatched. In germline, CDR1 is SEHNR, CDR2 FQNEAQ (reference sequence). On this clone itself: Its antigen is currently unknown.

Points from the study as a whole: Close to half of all spike-specific TCRs reportedly target regions of the variants that are unmutated.

Here the sequenced sample was peripheral blood, taken on day 0 of MenACWY control vaccination. This sequence joins TRBV7-9 and TRBJ1-4; 7 nucleotides align to TRBD1. The TCR comes from an adult in good health. This CDR3 is CASSLYQGEEKLFF. The CDR3 region has the DNA TGTGCCAGCAGCTTATATCAGGGGGAAGAAAAACTGTTTTTT. Based on the CDR3 plus reference TRBV7-9 and TRBJ1-4, the full variable domain is DTGVSQNPRHKITKRGQNVTFRCDPISEHNRLYWYRQTLGQGPEFLTYFQNEAQLEKSRLLSDRFSAERPKGSFSTLEIQRTEQGDSAMYLCASSLYQGEEKLFFGSGTQLSVL.